Listed below are T cell receptor beta chains from one sample, sequenced in a study of blood T cells in healthy people across ages. A single record per CDR3 protein comes from TCRdb applying MiXCR to the 5' RACE reads. The sample records around 2 million distinct CDR3 sequences, roughly two fifths being singletons. Sequenced material: blood. The receptors here all came from a human donor in good health. Each CDR3 is given with its conserved first and last residue. The D gene is left open where the match is weak. Clone sizes are given selectively: once, few, many, or a class where the clone is expanded.

V gene,clone size,J gene,D gene,CDR3 protein,CDR3 DNA
TRBV5-4,few,TRBJ2-7,TRBD1,CASSTGQGVPYEQYF,TGTGCCAGCAGCACGGGACAGGGAGTCCCCTACGAGCAGTACTTC
TRBV9,few,TRBJ2-5,.,CASSPKEGFQETQYF,TGTGCCAGCAGCCCCAAGGAGGGGTTCCAAGAGACCCAGTACTTC
TRBV12-3/TRBV12-4,.,TRBJ1-1,.,CASNLDGYTEAFF,TGTGCCAGCAACCTGGACGGATACACTGAAGCTTTCTTT
TRBV7-2,.,TRBJ2-7,TRBD1,CASSKRTGKGYEQYF,TGTGCCAGCAGCAAAAGGACAGGGAAGGGGTACGAGCAGTACTTC
TRBV7-2,.,TRBJ2-3,.,CASTPMGAGAGDTQYF,TGTGCCAGCACCCCTATGGGGGCGGGGGCTGGAGATACGCAGTATTTT
TRBV12-3/TRBV12-4,few,TRBJ2-7,TRBD1,CASSQFTTGFSEQYF,TGTGCCAGCAGCCAATTTACGACAGGGTTCTCCGAGCAGTACTTC
TRBV6-2/TRBV6-3,.,TRBJ1-1,.,CASGPAGVNTEAFF,TGTGCCAGCGGCCCTGCGGGGGTAAACACTGAAGCTTTCTTT
TRBV12-3/TRBV12-4,.,TRBJ1-1,.,CASRPRRWAKAFF,TGTGCCAGCAGACCACGTCGGTGGGCCAAAGCTTTCTTT
TRBV3-1,few,TRBJ2-7,.,CASSQGLTPSYEQYF,TGTGCCAGCAGCCAAGGTCTAACACCATCCTACGAGCAGTACTTC
TRBV20-1,.,TRBJ1-6,.,CSAIQDLSYNSPLHF,TGCAGTGCTATACAGGATCTCTCCTATAATTCACCCCTCCACTTT
TRBV12-3/TRBV12-4,many,TRBJ2-1,TRBD1,CASSGLGQGPYNEQFF,TGTGCCAGCAGTGGACTCGGACAGGGACCCTACAATGAGCAGTTCTTC
TRBV4-2,.,TRBJ1-6,.,CASSPKRDNNSPLHF,TGTGCCAGCAGCCCGAAAAGAGACAATAATTCACCCCTCCACTTT
TRBV7-8,.,TRBJ2-5,.,CASSASLGETQYF,TGTGCCAGCAGCGCCTCGTTGGGAGAGACCCAGTACTTC
TRBV20-1,.,TRBJ1-1,.,CSANRADRMTLNQAFF,TGCAGTGCCAACCGCGCCGACAGGATGACACTGAATCAAGCTTTCTTT
TRBV7-2,few,TRBJ1-2,TRBD1,CASSLVGTGDVYGYTF,TGTGCCAGCAGCCTAGTTGGGACAGGGGACGTATATGGCTACACCTTC
TRBV20-1,.,TRBJ2-7,.,CSARESLNSYEQYF,TGCAGTGCTAGAGAATCCCTTAACTCCTACGAGCAGTACTTC
TRBV4-1,.,TRBJ2-2,.,CATSQDWSGIVTGELFF,TGCGCCACCAGCCAAGATTGGTCAGGGATTGTCACCGGGGAGCTGTTTTTT
TRBV28,.,TRBJ2-4,TRBD1,CASSLTGQGQTIQYF,TGTGCCAGCAGCTTAACGGGACAGGGGCAAACCATTCAGTACTTC
TRBV12-3/TRBV12-4,once,TRBJ2-7,.,CASSSHRGRSIYEQYF,TGTGCCAGCAGTTCACACCGCGGACGGAGTATCTACGAGCAGTACTTC
TRBV7-2,few,TRBJ2-7,.,CASSPQGRSPYEQYF,TGTGCCAGCAGCCCCCAGGGGCGGAGCCCTTACGAGCAGTACTTC
TRBV6-6,.,TRBJ2-1,TRBD1,CASTGTGNGDEQFF,TGTGCCAGCACCGGGACAGGGAATGGCGATGAGCAGTTCTTC
TRBV29-1,few,TRBJ2-7,.,CSVEETGINSYEQYF,TGCAGCGTTGAAGAAACAGGGATTAACTCCTACGAGCAGTACTTC
TRBV9,.,TRBJ2-6,.,CASSAKGRGGTGANVLTF,TGTGCCAGCAGCGCCAAGGGTAGGGGGGGGACTGGGGCCAACGTCCTGACTTTC
TRBV4-2,once,TRBJ2-1,TRBD1,CASSQEQGESYNEQFF,TGTGCCAGCAGCCAAGAACAGGGGGAATCCTACAATGAGCAGTTCTTC
TRBV29-1,.,TRBJ1-2,.,CSVEDSGTRYGYTF,TGCAGCGTTGAAGATTCTGGGACACGGTATGGCTACACCTTC
TRBV19,.,TRBJ2-7,TRBD2,CASSRGLAGNNYEQYF,TGTGCCAGTAGTAGGGGACTAGCGGGGAACAATTACGAGCAGTACTTC
TRBV2,few,TRBJ2-5,TRBD1,CASSIQGSVETQYF,TGTGCCAGCAGTATACAGGGGTCGGTGGAGACCCAGTACTTC
TRBV6-2/TRBV6-3,.,TRBJ2-7,TRBD2,CASSPPGLAGYEQYF,TGTGCCAGCAGCCCTCCGGGACTAGCAGGCTACGAGCAGTACTTC
TRBV7-9,.,TRBJ1-2,.,CASSLVGGRSEGYTF,TGCGCCAGCAGCTTGGTGGGGGGACGTTCAGAAGGCTACACCTTC
TRBV4-2,few,TRBJ2-1,.,CASSQNGGRQKYNEQFF,TGTGCCAGCAGCCAAAATGGGGGAAGGCAGAAATACAATGAGCAGTTCTTC
TRBV7-2,.,TRBJ2-7,TRBD2,CASSLGGTSGNEQYF,TGTGCCAGCAGCTTAGGAGGGACTAGCGGGAACGAGCAGTACTTC
TRBV7-2,.,TRBJ1-4,TRBD1,CASTIPSPGGNEKLFF,TGTGCCAGCACCATCCCATCCCCAGGGGGTAACGAAAAACTGTTTTTT
TRBV6-4,.,TRBJ2-1,TRBD2,CASSGPAGGSNNEQFF,TGTGCCAGCAGTGGCCCAGCGGGGGGCTCCAACAATGAGCAGTTCTTC
TRBV20-1,once,TRBJ2-3,.,CSESPLGRDTQYF,TGCAGTGAGTCCCCGCTCGGAAGAGATACGCAGTATTTT
TRBV5-1,.,TRBJ1-2,TRBD1,CASSLRGDVWYGYTF,TGCGCCAGCAGCCTCAGGGGGGATGTTTGGTATGGCTACACCTTC
TRBV5-1,.,TRBJ2-5,.,CASSPSAGGETQYF,TGCGCCAGCAGCCCCTCGGCAGGTGGCGAGACCCAGTACTTC
TRBV7-2,.,TRBJ2-7,TRBD1,CASSFRGGTGGYEQYF,TGTGCCAGCAGCTTTAGGGGTGGGACAGGGGGCTACGAGCAGTACTTC
TRBV2,.,TRBJ1-6,.,CASAGDGNSPLHF,TGTGCCAGTGCAGGGGATGGTAATTCACCCCTCCACTTT
TRBV29-1,.,TRBJ1-4,.,CSVVSQRNEKLFF,TGCAGCGTTGTGAGTCAGCGTAATGAAAAACTGTTTTTT
TRBV3-1,.,TRBJ2-1,.,CASSQLTRGTGFGSSYNEQFF,TGTGCCAGCAGCCAACTAACTAGGGGGACGGGATTCGGTAGCTCCTACAATGAGCAGTTCTTC
TRBV29-1,many,TRBJ2-3,TRBD1,CSVGTGGYTDTQYF,TGCAGCGTAGGGACAGGGGGATACACAGATACGCAGTATTTT
TRBV20-1,.,TRBJ1-5,.,CSARGDTFPQHF,TGCAGTGCTAGAGGGGACACCTTCCCCCAGCATTTT
TRBV29-1,.,TRBJ2-4,TRBD2,CSASGGKNIQYF,TGCAGCGCTAGCGGGGGAAAAAACATTCAGTACTTC
TRBV7-2,.,TRBJ2-7,.,CASSSRALAQSYEQYF,TGTGCCAGCAGCTCGAGGGCCCTGGCCCAGTCCTACGAGCAGTACTTC
TRBV29-1,.,TRBJ2-1,TRBD2,CSGRGLGDHNEQFF,TGCAGCGGGAGGGGACTAGGGGACCACAATGAGCAGTTCTTC
TRBV7-9,.,TRBJ2-7,.,CASSLEGVGSSYEQYF,TGTGCCAGCAGCTTAGAAGGGGTAGGGAGCTCCTACGAGCAGTACTTC
TRBV29-1,.,TRBJ2-2,.,CSVVGTGELFF,TGCAGCGTTGTTGGCACCGGGGAGCTGTTTTTT
TRBV6-2/TRBV6-3,.,TRBJ1-2,.,CASSNLLGGYGYTF,TGTGCCAGCAGTAATCTCCTGGGGGGATATGGCTACACCTTC
TRBV10-3,.,TRBJ1-1,TRBD1,CAISDGEGASTEAFF,TGTGCCATCAGTGATGGGGAGGGGGCAAGTACTGAAGCTTTCTTT
TRBV7-3,.,TRBJ2-4,.,CAKNIQYF,TGTGCCAAAAACATTCAGTACTTC
TRBV30,.,TRBJ2-1,TRBD1,CAWTWTGVNEQFF,TGTGCCTGGACTTGGACAGGGGTTAATGAGCAGTTCTTC
TRBV3-1,.,TRBJ2-7,.,CASSQGVATPDEQYF,TGTGCCAGCAGCCAAGGCGTAGCCACTCCGGACGAGCAGTACTTC
TRBV5-1,.,TRBJ1-4,.,CASRWGASEKLFF,TGCGCCAGCCGGTGGGGGGCGAGTGAAAAACTGTTTTTT
TRBV7-2,.,TRBJ1-2,.,CASSLDVWAGYTF,TGTGCCAGCAGCTTAGATGTTTGGGCTGGCTACACCTTC
TRBV11-1,.,TRBJ2-7,TRBD1,CANSKTGGEFYEQYF,TGTGCCAACAGCAAAACAGGGGGCGAGTTCTACGAGCAGTACTTC